This passage covers 4 T cell receptor beta chains from one sample sequenced in a study of regulatory T cells in long-lasting Graves disease. The time point was: newly diagnosed GD, antithyroid drugs for less than 3 months. Isolated PBMC RNA provided the starting material for the TCR library. Relying on iRepertoire HTBI primers and Arm-PCR of CDR3 regions, the team built TCR beta libraries. One entry per CDR3 protein results from TCRdb running MiXCR on the multiplex PCR reads. The sample lists almost 450,000 distinct CDR3 sequences, over 15% occurring once. The same data also went into a second study, on T cells in Graves' hyperthyroidism and ophthalmopathy.

The specimen was peripheral blood mononuclear cells (PBMCs), collected at new diagnosis, from a patient treated with antithyroid drugs. Receptors were obtained from a woman aged 30 to 39 with Graves disease.

A remark on this clonotype: Being one base from a much bigger clone, this may be a read error. The CDR3 sequence: CTSGRWGTPYNEQFF. CDR3 nucleotide sequence: TGTACCAGCGGGCGGTGGGGGACACCATACAATGAGCAGTTCTTC. The chain has TRBV6-2 or TRBV6-3 and TRBJ2-1, with D perhaps TRBD1 or TRBD2 (6 bases each). CDR1 and CDR2 from the germline V gene are MNHEY and SVGEGT. The CDR3 consists of 15 residues.

This clonotype has just a few counts. The junction shows a germline mismatch at one end, possibly a read error. This chain connects TRBV18 to TRBJ1-1, with 7 bases that match TRBD1. CDR1 and CDR2 (germline): KGHSH, LQKENI. This CDR3 comprises 13 residues. The CDR3 region is CASTPGQLLEAFF. CDR3 DNA sequence: TGTGCCAGCACACCGGGACAGCTTCTCGAAGCTTTCTTT.

Regarding this clonotype: A single base separates this from a much larger clone, so it may be a read error. The genes are TRBV18 and TRBJ2-1; D not certain. V shed 3 bases and J shed 7 bases, with 10 bases lying between them. Germline V gene lookup returns CDR1 KGHSH and CDR2 LQKENI. This CDR3 contains 13 residues. The CDR3 DNA reads TGTGCCAGCTCACCTTCGGTATTGAATGAGCAGTTCTTC. Protein: CASSPSVLNEQFF.

This clonotype showed up just a few times. The CDR3 protein is CASSAERASDTGELFF. DNA of the CDR3: TGTGCCAGCAGCGCCGAACGAGCTAGCGATACCGGGGAGCTGTTTTTT. The V gene is TRBV9, the J gene TRBJ2-2; D perhaps matches TRBD2 (6 bases). The CDR3 loop spans 16 amino acids. CDR1 and CDR2 from the germline V gene are SGDLS and YYNGEE. V was cut by 3 bases and J by 5 bases, with 17 bases left in between.